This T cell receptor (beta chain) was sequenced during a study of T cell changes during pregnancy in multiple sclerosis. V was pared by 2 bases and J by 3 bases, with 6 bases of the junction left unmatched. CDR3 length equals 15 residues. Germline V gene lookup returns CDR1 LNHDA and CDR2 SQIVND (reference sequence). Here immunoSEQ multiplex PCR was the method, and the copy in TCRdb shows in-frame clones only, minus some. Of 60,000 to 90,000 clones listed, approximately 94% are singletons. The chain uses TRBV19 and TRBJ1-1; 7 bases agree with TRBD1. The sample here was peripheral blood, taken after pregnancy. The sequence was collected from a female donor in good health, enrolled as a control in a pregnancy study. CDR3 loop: CASSIQGEGYTEAFF. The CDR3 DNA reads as TGTGCCAGTAGTATACAGGGGGAAGGGTACACTGAAGCTTTCTTT.